Shown below are 4 T cell receptor beta chains from a single sample sequenced in a study of molecular identifiers for immune sequencing clone quantification. MiXCR was run by TCRdb on the PCR reads, yielding one entry per CDR3 protein. The data hold around 470,000 distinct CDR3 sequences, with about 25% observed a single time. Specimen: naive CD8+ T cells from blood, with Jurkat cell RNA spiked in. This sample's subset: FACS-sorted CD8+CD4-CCR7+CD45RA+ naive T cells. The receptors here all came from a human donor in good health. Some libraries in this study had Jurkat cell RNA spiked in.

This chain connects TRBV11-3 to TRBJ2-3; a weak D match, TRBD2 (6 bases). The CDR3 runs 14 residues. The germline CDR1 and CDR2 sequences are SGHNT and YENEEA. V lost 4 bases and J 6 bases, leaving 14 bases between the germline ends. The CDR3 protein is CASSSLGGVDTQYF. For the CDR3, the DNA is TGTGCCAGCAGCTCTCTCGGGGGAGTGGATACGCAGTATTTT.

This clonotype was observed a few times. This chain connects TRBV21-1 to TRBJ2-4; the D call TRBD1 from the table was never checked on the DNA. TRBV21-1 is described as a pseudogene. This CDR3 contains 11 residues. Here the CDR3 reads CASSIPGSEYF. CDR3 coding DNA: TGTGCCAGCAGCATCCCCGGCTCGGAGTACTTC.

This clonotype was detected a few times. This chain links TRBV27 with TRBJ2-7, with 7 bases matching TRBD2. The V gene's germline CDR1 is MNHEY and CDR2 SMNVEV (reference sequence). This CDR3 spans 13 amino acids. After removal of 7 bases from V and 3 bases from J, the junction contained 6 bases not matched to a gene. The CDR3 DNA sequence: TGTGCCAGCAAGGGAGGGCCTATCTACGAGCAGTACTTC. This codes for CASKGGPIYEQYF.

As for this clonotype: Germline is not matched at one junction end, which may reflect a read error. The chain has TRBV7-8 and TRBJ1-2; 8 bases are a match to TRBD1. The CDR3 consists of 14 residues. CDR1 is SGHVS and CDR2 is FQNEAQ in the germline V gene. The CDR3 region is CASSPGGGFGGDTF. The CDR3, as DNA: TGTGCCAGCAGTCCAGGGGGCGGATTCGGTGGCGACACCTTC.